These 26 T cell receptor beta chains were sequenced from one sample in a study of regulatory T cells in long-lasting Graves disease. TCR beta libraries were built with iRepertoire HTBI primers and Arm-PCR of CDR3 regions. Each CDR3 protein is one row after TCRdb ran MiXCR on the multiplex PCR reads. The table records hundreds of thousands of distinct CDR3 sequences, 15% to 20% of them present only once. Sample time point: newly diagnosed GD, antithyroid drugs for less than 3 months. Scientists built the TCR library using RNA that was extracted from PBMCs. These sequences were also reported in another study, on T cells in Graves' hyperthyroidism and ophthalmopathy.

The source was peripheral blood mononuclear cells (PBMCs), collected at new diagnosis, from a patient treated with antithyroid drugs. The receptors derive from a man aged 18 to 29 with Graves disease.

The chain combines TRBV9 with TRBJ1-1; possibly TRBD1 for D (5 bases). Germline assignment: CDR1 SGDLS and CDR2 YYNGEE. CDR3 size: 16 residues. Trimming took 0 bases from V and 4 from J, leaving 16 bases between them. The CDR3 sequence is CASSVGAAGGGTEAFF. The CDR3 region has the DNA TGTGCCAGCAGCGTAGGGGCGGCTGGGGGTGGCACTGAAGCTTTCTTT.

The J gene is TRBJ1-4, the V gene TRBV9; 9 nucleotides line up with TRBD1. V was clipped by 0 bases and J by 2 bases; unmatched bases: 5. Germline V gene lookup returns CDR1 SGDLS and CDR2 YYNGEE. The CDR3 length is 17 residues. CDR3 DNA sequence: TGTGCCAGCAGCGTAGGTGGGACAGGGCCGACTAATGAAAAACTGTTTTTT. Protein sequence: CASSVGGTGPTNEKLFF.

This clonotype was observed a few times. This chain connects TRBV7-6 to TRBJ2-7, with D hard to call. Germline loops: CDR1 SGHVS, CDR2 FNYEAQ. The CDR3 loop spans 13 amino acids. Trimming shortened V by 4 bases and J by 5 bases, and 12 bases separated the two germline ends. The CDR3 DNA follows: TGTGCCAGCAGCTCCAGAGACCGGGACGAGCAGTACTTC. It specifies CASSSRDRDEQYF.

This clonotype appeared many times. The V and J genes are TRBV20-1 and TRBJ1-2; 10 bases map to TRBD1. The ends lost 4 bases at V and 4 bases at J; junction bases unmatched: 3. Germline assignment: CDR1 DFQATT and CDR2 SNEGSKA (reference sequence). The CDR3 runs to 13 residues. The CDR3 loop is CSATTGGVYGYTF. CDR3 nucleotide sequence: TGCAGTGCTACGACAGGGGGCGTCTATGGCTACACCTTC.

The sample holds a few counts of this clonotype. V gene TRBV3-1 combines with J gene TRBJ2-5; D may be TRBD1 (5 bases). V dropped 0 bases and J dropped 0 bases, with 8 bases sitting between them. The CDR3 extends over 15 amino acids. Germline CDR1 and CDR2: LGHDT and YNNKEL (reference sequence). CDR3 residues: CASSQEGRDQETQYF. The CDR3 region has the DNA TGTGCCAGCAGCCAAGAGGGCAGGGACCAAGAGACCCAGTACTTC.

The rearrangement links TRBV14 to TRBJ1-3; possibly TRBD1 for D (6 bases). V dropped 0 bases and J dropped 0 bases, with 12 bases sitting between them. CDR1 SGHDN and CDR2 FVKESK come from the germline V gene. The CDR3 covers 17 residues. The CDR3 bases are TGTGCCAGCAGCCAAGATCTGGGGGCGTTCTCTGGAAACACCATATATTTT. Amino acid sequence: CASSQDLGAFSGNTIYF.

This clonotype was counted ten times or more. This rearrangement joins TRBV3-1 to TRBJ2-1; the match to TRBD2 covers 8 bases. The CDR3 totals 17 residues. V shed 1 base, J shed 4 bases, and the junction held 9 bases outside the gene matches. Germline-derived CDR1 and CDR2 are LGHDT and YNNKEL (reference sequence). CDR3 protein: CASSQVSAGASYNEQFF. The CDR3, as DNA: TGTGCCAGCAGCCAAGTCTCAGCGGGAGCCTCTTACAATGAGCAGTTCTTC.

The rearrangement links TRBV30 to TRBJ2-1, with 11 bases matching TRBD2. The CDR3 contains 13 residues. The germline CDR1 and CDR2 sequences are GTSNPN and SVGIG (reference sequence). V lost 2 bases, J lost 9 bases, and 3 bases stayed unmatched. The CDR3 DNA sequence: TGTGCCTGGAGTATACTAGCGGGAGCTGAGCAGTTCTTC. Its translation is CAWSILAGAEQFF.

This clonotype was detected ten times or more. This chain links TRBV2 with TRBJ1-4, with TRBD1 matching over 9 bases. CDR1 and CDR2 from the germline V gene are SNHLY and FYNNEI. The CDR3 runs to 15 residues. V shed 8 bases, J shed 4 bases, and the junction held 8 bases outside the gene matches. CDR3 DNA sequence: TGTGCCAGCGGGACAGGGATAGGATATAATGAAAAACTGTTTTTT. Amino acids: CASGTGIGYNEKLFF.

This clonotype was detected many times. V is TRBV12-5 and J is TRBJ2-7; D not resolved. The CDR3 covers 12 residues. Trimming cost V 5 bases and J 3 bases, with 8 bases left between them. Germline V CDR1 and CDR2: LGHNT, FRNRAP. As DNA, the CDR3 is TGTGCTAGTGGTCTCCACCTCTACGAGCAGTACTTC. As protein: CASGLHLYEQYF.

Many counts were recorded for this clonotype. The genes are TRBV18 and TRBJ1-1; D may be TRBD1 (5 bases). Trimming pared 2 bases from V and 4 bases from J, leaving 11 bases between. The CDR3 has 14 amino acids. Germline V gene data show CDR1 as KGHSH and CDR2 as LQKENI. The CDR3 is CASSPSGGSTEAFF. Here the CDR3 DNA reads TGTGCCAGCTCACCATCCGGGGGGAGCACTGAAGCTTTCTTT.

The V call is TRBV20-1, the J call TRBJ2-7, with 11 nucleotides matching TRBD2. The germline CDR1 and CDR2 sequences are DFQATT and SNEGSKA (reference sequence). Trimming at V came to 1 base and at J to 0 bases, leaving 8 bases not matched to a gene. The CDR3 runs 17 residues. CDR3 amino acids: CSARGTSGHVSSYEQYF. In DNA form, the CDR3 reads TGCAGTGCTAGAGGGACTAGCGGGCACGTGAGCTCCTACGAGCAGTACTTC.

This clonotype was counted at least ten times. This chain links TRBV20-1 with TRBJ1-2; 8 positions agree with TRBD1. The CDR3 has 13 amino acids. Looked up from germline, CDR1 is DFQATT and CDR2 is SNEGSKA (reference sequence). V lost 2 bases, J lost 5 bases, and 4 bases stayed unmatched. The CDR3 DNA follows: TGCAGTGCTAGACTGGACAGGGTTTATGGCTACACCTTC. It translates to CSARLDRVYGYTF.

The chain links TRBV2 to TRBJ2-1; maybe TRBD2 (5 bases). The CDR3 length is 18 residues. In germline, CDR1 is SNHLY, CDR2 FYNNEI. Trimming stripped 1 base from V and 5 bases from J, with 21 bases between. For the CDR3, the DNA is TGTGCCAGCAGTGAAGAGAGGACCAGCGGCAGTTTTCACAATGAGCAGTTCTTC. Amino acids: CASSEERTSGSFHNEQFF.

This chain connects TRBV20-1 to TRBJ2-7; D unresolved. The V end lost 5 bases, the J end lost 7 bases, and 15 bases lay between the germline ends. Looked up from germline, CDR1 is DFQATT and CDR2 is SNEGSKA (reference sequence). The CDR3 is made up of 12 amino acids. CDR3 DNA: TGCAGTGCTCCCACCGGCTACAATGAGCAGTACTTC. Translation gives CSAPTGYNEQYF.

This clonotype was seen many times. The chain carries TRBV20-1 and TRBJ1-1, with 9 bases identical to TRBD1. J lost 0 bases, V lost 3 bases, and 2 bases had no gene match. CDR3 size: 14 residues. Germline CDR1 reads DFQATT; CDR2 reads SNEGSKA (reference sequence). The CDR3 loop is CSARGDRVNTEAFF. For the CDR3, the DNA is TGCAGTGCTAGGGGGGACAGGGTGAACACTGAAGCTTTCTTT.

The chain combines TRBV12-5 with TRBJ1-1; maybe TRBD1 (6 bases). CDR1 is LGHNT, CDR2 FRNRAP, per germline. V gave up 0 bases and J gave up 3 bases, with 20 bases separating them. The CDR3 is 18 amino acids. The CDR3 sequence: CASGLVQRGGKVYTEAFF. The CDR3 DNA follows: TGTGCTAGTGGTTTGGTACAGAGGGGGGGAAAAGTTTACACTGAAGCTTTCTTT.

As to this clonotype: The CDR3 end shows no conserved phenylalanine or tryptophan, and so a read error is likely. The chain employs TRBV4-1 and TRBJ1-2; D call uncertain. V shed 2 bases and J shed 4 bases, with 14 bases lying between them. The CDR3 contains 15 residues. CDR1 and CDR2 (germline): MGHRA, YSYEKL. The CDR3 spells CASSQRDRPPYGYTL. The CDR3 DNA sequence: TGCGCCAGCAGCCAACGCGACCGTCCTCCCTATGGCTACACCCTC.

This chain uses TRBV4-1 with TRBJ1-2; D unclear. This CDR3 has 13 amino acids. Trimming removed 0 bases at V and 7 bases at J, with 9 bases between. Germline values: CDR1 MGHRA, CDR2 YSYEKL. CDR3: CASSQDTLSGYTF. CDR3 DNA sequence: TGCGCCAGCAGCCAAGATACACTATCTGGCTACACCTTC.

The J gene is TRBJ2-5, the V gene TRBV28; 10 bases are shared with TRBD1. CDR3 length: 15 residues. Trimming removed 8 bases from V and 2 bases from J; junction bases left unmatched: 8. The germline gives CDR1 MDHEN, CDR2 SYDVKM. The CDR3, as DNA: TGTGCCAGCCGGGACAGGGGATCATGGCAAGAGACCCAGTACTTC. It is translated as CASRDRGSWQETQYF.

The chain has TRBV12-3 or TRBV12-4 and TRBJ1-2; 10 bases are a match to TRBD1. The CDR3 runs to 16 residues. J lost 4 bases, V lost 6 bases, and 11 bases had no gene match. CDR3 protein: CASSQYRDRGLYGYTF. CDR3 DNA sequence: TGTGCCAGCAGCCAATACCGGGACAGGGGTCTCTATGGCTACACCTTC.

CDR3 sequence reads: CASSLEVGREQYF. CDR3 DNA sequence: TGTGCCAGCAGTTTAGAAGTGGGGAGGGAGCAGTACTTC. The J gene is TRBJ2-7, the V gene TRBV12-3 or TRBV12-4, with D maybe TRBD2 (6 bases). V was pared by 1 base and J by 7 bases, with 11 bases between. The CDR3 runs 13 residues.

This chain connects TRBV13 to TRBJ1-4; no clear D gene. V was pared by 5 bases and J by 8 bases, with 21 bases between. CDR1 PRHDT and CDR2 FYEKMQ come from the germline V gene (reference sequence). The CDR3 runs 16 residues. Written as DNA, the CDR3 is TGTGCCAGCAGCCCCCCGCCCGGGTCCAAGGGAGAAAAACTGTTTTTT. Its translation is CASSPPPGSKGEKLFF.

This chain connects TRBV6-9 to TRBJ1-4, with 7 positions matching TRBD1. The CDR3 consists of 15 residues. The germline CDR1 and CDR2 sequences are MNHGY and SVAAGI. V gave up 4 bases and J gave up 2 bases; unmatched junction bases: 4. The chain's CDR3 is CASSSVRGTNEKLFF. In DNA, the CDR3 is TGTGCCAGCAGTTCCGTCAGGGGGACTAATGAAAAACTGTTTTTT.

The table lists this clonotype with a few counts. The chain couples TRBV19 to TRBJ2-3; maybe TRBD1 (5 bases). The CDR3 spans 13 residues. The germline V gene has CDR1 LNHDA and CDR2 SQIVND (reference sequence). The V end was cut by 6 bases, the J end by 5 bases, with 12 bases between. The CDR3: CASSLGDQDTQYF. CDR3 DNA sequence: TGTGCCAGTAGCCTAGGGGATCAAGATACGCAGTATTTT.

Many counts were recorded for this clonotype. V usage is TRBV28 and J usage is TRBJ2-7, with D unclear. Trimming took 7 bases from V and 2 from J, leaving 12 bases between them. The V gene's germline CDR1 is MDHEN and CDR2 SYDVKM. The CDR3 is made up of 13 amino acids. The CDR3 is CASTKSATYEQYF. Written as DNA, the CDR3 is TGTGCCAGCACGAAGAGCGCGACCTACGAGCAGTACTTC.